The clone carrying this T cell receptor beta chain has a handful of counts. Antigen specificity is unknown. The time point denotes: newly diagnosed GD, antithyroid drugs for less than 3 months. From PBMCs, RNA was extracted and then used to make the TCR library. This specimen belongs to a study of regulatory T cells in long-lasting Graves disease. Study outcomes and limitations: Study of thyroid tissue was not done, with only peripheral blood studied.

Germline V gene data show CDR1 as GTSNPN and CDR2 as SVGIG (reference sequence). V lost 7 bases and J lost 0; bases outside the gene matches: 11. The CDR3 is made up of 17 amino acids. CDR3 regions were amplified by Arm-PCR using iRepertoire HTBI primers to build TCR beta libraries. A single record per CDR3 protein comes from TCRdb applying MiXCR to the multiplex PCR reads. Found here are 450,000 to 500,000 distinct CDR3 sequences, 15% to 20% of them singletons; the top ten hold 12%. The same specimen was also included in a second study, on T cells in Graves' hyperthyroidism and ophthalmopathy. As that report states: Stable Graves' hyperthyroidism meant no ophthalmopathy progression within 18 months. Exclusion of a patient resulted from uncontrolled infection, other autoimmune disease, pregnancy or lactation. HTBI primers were employed in a first-round RT-PCR of the TCR CDR3.

The J gene is TRBJ2-1, the V gene TRBV30; 11 nucleotides agree with TRBD1. Sample: peripheral blood mononuclear cells (PBMCs), taken at new diagnosis, from a patient treated with antithyroid drugs. The clonotype was recovered from a man between 35 and 55 years old with Graves disease. CDR3 region: CASTPDRGRISYNEQFF. For the CDR3, the DNA is TGTGCCTCCACACCGGACAGGGGGCGGATCTCCTACAATGAGCAGTTCTTC.